This paragraph covers one T cell receptor beta chain sequence. Its target is unknown. Other DNA sequences of this sample code for an identical CDR3. This entry belongs to a study of lymphopenia after photon versus proton radiotherapy. Overall study results and limits: A bigger post-nadir fall in TCR diversity correlated inversely with survival time in deceased patients. Oligoclonal CD8+ Temra expansion after nadir drove photon patients' diversity drop. Photon-treated patients lost naive T cells and TCR diversity; proton-treated stayed stable.

J gave up 6 bases and V 7 bases, and 10 bases lay outside the gene matches. Per germline, CDR1 SNHLY and CDR2 FYNNEI. The CDR3 runs 15 residues. Only in-frame clones appear in the TCRdb table, and some are missing; sequencing was by immunoSEQ multiplex PCR. Here the sample spans some 45,000 clones, under 85% being singletons. The sequence was obtained from an older woman with pancreatic cancer. This specimen consisted of peripheral blood, obtained from a patient treated with proton-based radiotherapy. The gene calls are TRBV2 and TRBJ2-2; 8 nucleotides line up with TRBD1. The CDR3 DNA is TGTGCCAGCAAGCCGGCAGGGGGCGACGCCGGGGAGCTGTTTTTT. Its translation: CASKPAGGDAGELFF.